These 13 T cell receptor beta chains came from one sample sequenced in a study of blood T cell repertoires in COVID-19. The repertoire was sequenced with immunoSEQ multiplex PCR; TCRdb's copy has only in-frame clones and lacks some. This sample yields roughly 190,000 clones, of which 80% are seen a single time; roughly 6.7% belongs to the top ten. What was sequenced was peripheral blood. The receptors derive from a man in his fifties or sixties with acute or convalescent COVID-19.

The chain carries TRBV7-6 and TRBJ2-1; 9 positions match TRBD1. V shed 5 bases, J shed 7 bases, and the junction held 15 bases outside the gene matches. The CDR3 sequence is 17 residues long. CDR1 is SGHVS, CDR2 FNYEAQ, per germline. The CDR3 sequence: CASSRIQSGTGINEQFF. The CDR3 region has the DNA TGTGCCAGCAGCCGAATACAGAGTGGGACAGGGATAAATGAGCAGTTCTTC. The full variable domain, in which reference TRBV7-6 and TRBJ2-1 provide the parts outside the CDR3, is GAGVSQSPRYKVTKRGQDVALRCDPISGHVSLYWYRQALGQGPEFLTYFNYEAQQDKSGLPNDRFSAERPEGSISTLTIQRTEQRDSAMYRCASSRIQSGTGINEQFFGPGTRLTVL.

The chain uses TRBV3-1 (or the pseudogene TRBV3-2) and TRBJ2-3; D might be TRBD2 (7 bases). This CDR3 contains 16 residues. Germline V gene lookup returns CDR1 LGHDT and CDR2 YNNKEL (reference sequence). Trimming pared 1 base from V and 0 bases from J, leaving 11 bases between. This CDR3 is CASSQGAGASTDTQYF. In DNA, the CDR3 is TGTGCCAGCAGCCAAGGGGCGGGGGCCAGCACAGATACGCAGTATTTT.

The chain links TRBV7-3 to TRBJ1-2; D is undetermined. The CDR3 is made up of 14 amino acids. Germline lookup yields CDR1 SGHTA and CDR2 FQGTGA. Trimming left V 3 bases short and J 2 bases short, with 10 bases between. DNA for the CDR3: TGTGCCAGCAGCTTGGGGAGCTTAAACTATGGCTACACCTTC. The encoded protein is CASSLGSLNYGYTF.

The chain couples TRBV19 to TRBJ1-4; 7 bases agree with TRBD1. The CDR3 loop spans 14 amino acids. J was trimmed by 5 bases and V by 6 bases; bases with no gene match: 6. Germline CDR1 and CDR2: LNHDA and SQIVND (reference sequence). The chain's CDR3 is CASRKGAHNEKLFF. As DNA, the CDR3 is TGTGCCAGTAGAAAGGGGGCGCACAATGAAAAACTGTTTTTT.

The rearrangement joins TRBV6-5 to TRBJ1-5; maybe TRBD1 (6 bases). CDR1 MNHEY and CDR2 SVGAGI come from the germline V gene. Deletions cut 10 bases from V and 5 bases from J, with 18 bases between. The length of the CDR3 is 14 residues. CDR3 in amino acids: CATRGTWGDQPQHF. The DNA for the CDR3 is TGTGCCACCAGGGGTACGTGGGGGGATCAGCCCCAGCATTTT.

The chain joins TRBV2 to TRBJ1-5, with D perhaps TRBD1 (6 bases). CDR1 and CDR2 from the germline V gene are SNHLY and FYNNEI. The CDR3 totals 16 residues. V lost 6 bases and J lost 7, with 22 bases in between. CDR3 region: CASSDETGTSEQPQHF. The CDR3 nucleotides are TGTGCCAGCAGCGACGAAACAGGGACCTCGGAGCAGCCCCAGCATTTT.

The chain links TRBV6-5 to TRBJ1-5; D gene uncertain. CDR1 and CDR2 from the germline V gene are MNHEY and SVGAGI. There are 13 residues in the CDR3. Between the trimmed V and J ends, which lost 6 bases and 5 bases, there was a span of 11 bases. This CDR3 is CASRSLQDQPQHF. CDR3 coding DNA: TGTGCCAGCAGATCCCTTCAGGATCAGCCCCAGCATTTT.

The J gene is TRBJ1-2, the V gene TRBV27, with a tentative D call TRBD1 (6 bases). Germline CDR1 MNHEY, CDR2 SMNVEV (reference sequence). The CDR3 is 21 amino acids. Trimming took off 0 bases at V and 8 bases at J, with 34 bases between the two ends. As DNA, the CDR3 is TGTGCCAGCAGTTTATCGTCGGCAGGGGTCCTTTATTTGCCTATGGGTGAGGGCTACACCTTC. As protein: CASSLSSAGVLYLPMGEGYTF.

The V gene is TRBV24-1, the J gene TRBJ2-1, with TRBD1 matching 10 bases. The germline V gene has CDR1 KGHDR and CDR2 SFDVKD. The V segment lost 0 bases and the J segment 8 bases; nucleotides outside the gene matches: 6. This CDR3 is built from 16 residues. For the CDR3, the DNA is TGTGCCACCAGTGATTTGCGGGACAGGGGAGTTTATGAGCAGTTCTTC. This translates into CATSDLRDRGVYEQFF.

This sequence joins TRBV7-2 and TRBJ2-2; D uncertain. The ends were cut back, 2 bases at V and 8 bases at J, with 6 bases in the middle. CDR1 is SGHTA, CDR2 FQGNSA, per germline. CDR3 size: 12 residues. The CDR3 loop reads CASSLPAGELFF. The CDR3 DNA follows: TGTGCCAGCAGCTTACCAGCGGGGGAGCTGTTTTTT. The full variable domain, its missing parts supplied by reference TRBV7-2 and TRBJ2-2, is GAGVSQSPSNKVTEKGKDVELRCDPISGHTALYWYRQSLGQGLEFLIYFQGNSAPDKSGLPSDRFSAERTGGSVSTLTIQRTQQEDSAVYLCASSLPAGELFFGEGSRLTVL.

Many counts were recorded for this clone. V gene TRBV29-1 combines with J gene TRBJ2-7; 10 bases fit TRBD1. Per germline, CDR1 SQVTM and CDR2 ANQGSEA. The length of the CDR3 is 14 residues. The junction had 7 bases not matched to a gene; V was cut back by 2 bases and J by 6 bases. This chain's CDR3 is CSVETTGGKAEQYF. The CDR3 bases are TGCAGCGTTGAAACGACAGGGGGCAAGGCCGAGCAGTACTTC.

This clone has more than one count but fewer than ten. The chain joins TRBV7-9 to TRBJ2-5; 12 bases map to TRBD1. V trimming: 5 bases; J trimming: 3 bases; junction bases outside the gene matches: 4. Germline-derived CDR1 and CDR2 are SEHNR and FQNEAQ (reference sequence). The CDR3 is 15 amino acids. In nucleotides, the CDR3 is TGTGCCAGCAGCCCGGGACAGGGGGCTGAAGAGACCCAGTACTTC. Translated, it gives CASSPGQGAEETQYF.

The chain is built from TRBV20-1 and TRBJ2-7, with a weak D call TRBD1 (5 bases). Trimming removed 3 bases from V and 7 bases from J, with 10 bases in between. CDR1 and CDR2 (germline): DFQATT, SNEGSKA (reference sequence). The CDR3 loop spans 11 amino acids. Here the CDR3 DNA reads TGCAGTGCTAGTTACAGACAGGAGCAGTACTTC. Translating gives CSASYRQEQYF.